These 16 T cell receptor beta chains came from one sample sequenced in a study of T cells in Graves' hyperthyroidism and ophthalmopathy. Researchers took RNA transcripts and amplified the TCR beta CDR3 regions from them. Carried out on the TCR CDR3, a first-round RT-PCR used the HTBI primer set. TCRdb processed the multiplex PCR reads anew with MiXCR; each CDR3 protein has one entry. The table shows hundreds of thousands of distinct CDR3 sequences, with under 15% occurring only once. The sample consisted of blood. The origin of the receptors is a woman between 18 and 29 years old with Graves' hyperthyroidism.

The sample holds many counts of this clonotype. The rearrangement uses TRBV30 and TRBJ2-5, with 9 bases that match TRBD1. This CDR3 region has 13 residues. The ends lost 5 bases at V and 2 bases at J; junction bases unmatched: 3. Per germline, CDR1 GTSNPN and CDR2 SVGIG (reference sequence). The CDR3 region is CAWDRGWQETQYF. In DNA form, the CDR3 reads TGTGCCTGGGACAGGGGGTGGCAAGAGACCCAGTACTTC.

V and J are TRBV20-1 and TRBJ2-1; 12 bases are a match to TRBD2. Germline lookup yields CDR1 DFQATT and CDR2 SNEGSKA (reference sequence). V lost 4 bases and J lost 9; bases outside the gene matches: 10. There are 15 residues in the CDR3. The CDR3 DNA reads TGCAGTGCTAAGCAAGGGCTAGCGGGGGGGCGTGAGCAGTTCTTC. Protein product: CSAKQGLAGGREQFF.

This clonotype was seen ten or more times. The V and J genes are TRBV3-1 and TRBJ2-5; TRBD2 matches 14 bases. The V gene end was trimmed by 0 bases and the J gene end by 5 bases; junction bases not matched to a gene: 2. Germline V gene sequence: CDR1 LGHDT, CDR2 YNNKEL (reference sequence). The CDR3 sequence is 16 residues long. The CDR3 is CASSQDRTSGRETQYF. The CDR3, as DNA: TGTGCCAGCAGCCAAGATAGGACTAGCGGGAGGGAGACCCAGTACTTC.

This clonotype was counted at least ten times. The J gene is TRBJ1-3, the V gene TRBV12-3 or TRBV12-4, with D perhaps TRBD1 (5 bases). The CDR3 covers 13 residues. With 6 bases removed from V and 2 bases from J, the gap between germline ends came to 8 bases. CDR3 sequence (DNA): TGTGCCAGCAGCCCGGGGCCTGGAAACACCATATATTTT. Amino acids: CASSPGPGNTIYF.

This clonotype was found many times. The genes are TRBV28 and TRBJ2-1, with D maybe TRBD2 (6 bases). Germline V gene data show CDR1 as MDHEN and CDR2 as SYDVKM. CDR3 length equals 14 residues. V was clipped by 3 bases and J by 5 bases, with 11 bases between them. The CDR3 here is CASSFIAANNEQFF. CDR3 DNA: TGTGCCAGCAGTTTTATAGCGGCCAACAATGAGCAGTTCTTC.

The V and J genes are TRBV7-3 and TRBJ1-2, with a tentative D call TRBD1 (5 bases). Trimming stripped 5 bases from V and 6 bases from J, with 16 bases between. This CDR3 region has 14 residues. Germline V gene data show CDR1 as SGHTA and CDR2 as FQGTGA. This CDR3 is CASSTGRTPDGYTF. The DNA of the CDR3 is TGTGCCAGCAGCACAGGACGAACACCGGATGGCTACACCTTC.

The sample holds a few counts of this clonotype. The genes are TRBV29-1 and TRBJ1-1; possibly TRBD1 for D (6 bases). Deletions cut 5 bases from V and 4 bases from J, with 14 bases between. There are 13 residues in the CDR3. CDR1 SQVTM and CDR2 ANQGSEA come from the germline V gene. The CDR3 DNA reads TGCAGCGTTTTCCGGGACAAGGCCACTGAAGCTTTCTTT. Protein sequence: CSVFRDKATEAFF.

The J gene is TRBJ1-5, the V gene TRBV4-2, with a possible D match to TRBD1 (6 bases). Trimming left V 0 bases short and J 0 bases short, with 9 bases between. The CDR3 extends over 16 amino acids. In germline, CDR1 is LGHNA, CDR2 YNFKEQ. CDR3 DNA: TGTGCCAGCAGCCAAGATCGGACAGTTAGCAATCAGCCCCAGCATTTT. Translated: CASSQDRTVSNQPQHF.

This clonotype was picked up a small number of times. This chain uses TRBV28 with TRBJ2-1, with D perhaps TRBD1 (7 bases). The CDR3 totals 13 residues. Germline CDR1 and CDR2: MDHEN and SYDVKM. Deletions cut 6 bases from V and 13 bases from J, with 19 bases between. CDR3: CASSPPGGFSQFF. The CDR3 bases are TGTGCCAGCAGCCCCCCAGGGGGGTTCTCTCAGTTCTTC.

This clonotype was observed at least ten times. This sequence joins TRBV9 and TRBJ1-6; 9 bases are a match to TRBD1. There are 16 residues in the CDR3. CDR1 is SGDLS and CDR2 is YYNGEE in the germline V gene. The trim removed 3 bases at V and 2 bases at J, leaving 3 bases unmatched. The CDR3 DNA follows: TGTGCCAGCAGCGGGACAGGGGCTACCTATAATTCACCCCTCCACTTT. This gives the protein CASSGTGATYNSPLHF.

This clonotype was seen ten or more times. The J gene is TRBJ2-7, the V gene TRBV6-2 or TRBV6-3; TRBD2 matches at 7 bases. CDR1 is MNHEY, CDR2 SVGEGT, per germline. Trimming cost V 2 bases and J 7 bases; bases outside gene matches: 14. CDR3 size: 16 residues. The CDR3 protein is CASSYVLSSREREQYF. The CDR3 region has the DNA TGTGCCAGCAGTTACGTTTTGAGCTCGCGGGAGCGAGAGCAGTACTTC.

The V and J genes are TRBV20-1 and TRBJ2-5; no reliable D call. Trimming took 3 bases from V and 6 from J, leaving 11 bases between them. CDR3 length: 12 residues. Germline CDR1 DFQATT, CDR2 SNEGSKA (reference sequence). DNA of the CDR3: TGCAGTGCTAGGTTTCAAGGGAAGACCCAGTACTTC. Amino acids: CSARFQGKTQYF.

This clonotype was counted many times. J is TRBJ1-1 and V is TRBV19, with D possibly being TRBD1 (6 bases). The CDR3 runs to 14 residues. Trimming removed 4 bases from V and 1 base from J, with 10 bases in between. Germline V gene sequence: CDR1 LNHDA, CDR2 SQIVND (reference sequence). In DNA, the CDR3 is TGTGCCAGTAGTACCCAGGGGAAGAACACTGAAGCTTTCTTT. Translated, it gives CASSTQGKNTEAFF. The entire variable domain, with the rest obtained from reference TRBV19 and TRBJ1-1, is as follows: DGGITQSPKYLFRKEGQNVTLSCEQNLNHDAMYWYRQDPGQGLRLIYYSQIVNDFQKGDIAEGYSVSREKKESFPLTVTSAQKNPTAFYLCASSTQGKNTEAFFGQGTRLTVV.

Many counts were recorded for this clonotype. Here the CDR3 DNA reads TGCAGTGCTAGACCCTCAGGGGCGAACACCGGGGAGCTGTTTTTT. It yields the protein CSARPSGANTGELFF. The V call is TRBV20-1, the J call TRBJ2-2; tentative D call: TRBD1 (6 bases). Trimming left V 2 bases short and J 0 bases short, with 10 bases between. Germline-derived CDR1 and CDR2 are DFQATT and SNEGSKA (reference sequence). The CDR3 runs 15 residues.

This clonotype showed up just a few times. This CDR3 reads CASSVEGTEETQYF. The DNA for the CDR3 is TGTGCCAGCAGCGTAGAAGGGACAGAAGAGACCCAGTACTTC. The chain uses TRBV9 and TRBJ2-5, with TRBD1 matching 7 bases. Germline loops: CDR1 SGDLS, CDR2 YYNGEE. The CDR3 sequence is 14 residues long. V shed 0 bases and J 3 bases; nucleotides not matched to a gene: 2.

V gene TRBV6-2 or TRBV6-3 combines with J gene TRBJ2-2; 7 nucleotides agree with TRBD2. CDR3 length: 16 amino acids. Germline CDR1 MNHEY, CDR2 SVGEGT. V was clipped by 4 bases and J by 6 bases; unmatched bases: 11. CDR3 loop: CASSLFGLGKAGELFF. Written as DNA, the CDR3 is TGTGCCAGCAGTTTGTTTGGACTAGGCAAGGCCGGGGAGCTGTTTTTT.